This is a list of T cell receptor beta chains from one sample in a study of T cell repertoires in cytomegalovirus infection. MiXCR, applied by TCRdb to the reads, yields one record per CDR3 protein. The sample contains 200,000 or so distinct CDR3 sequences, 28% of which appear only once. Sequences were obtained from PBMCs. The receptors here all came from a human donor in good health (CMV status not recorded). Some clones in this sample may be carry-over from other donors' samples. The CDR3 runs from the conserved cysteine through the conserved F or W. Each record gives: V gene, clone size, J gene, D gene, CDR3 DNA, CDR3 protein. The D gene is left open where the match is weak. Clone size appears in some rows only: once, few, many, or a class for an expanded clone.

TRBV7-6	NA	TRBJ1-3	NA	TGTGCCAGCAGCTCTACCGGGGGGTCTGGAAACACCATATATTTT	CASSSTGGSGNTIYF
TRBV19	NA	TRBJ2-2	TRBD1	TGTGCCAGTAGTAGCCGGGACAGGGTGAACACCGGGGAGCTGTTTTTT	CASSSRDRVNTGELFF
TRBV12-5	few	TRBJ2-5	NA	TGTGCTAGTGGTGTCCCGGGATCCTCCCCCCAAGAGACCCAGTACTTC	CASGVPGSSPQETQYF
TRBV29-1	few	TRBJ2-2	NA	TGCAGCGTTGAATCGTACAGGGCGAACACCGGGGAGCTGTTTTTT	CSVESYRANTGELFF
TRBV4-3	NA	TRBJ1-1	TRBD1	TGCGCCAGCAGCCAATCGTTGACAGGGGTGAACACTGAAGCTTTCTTT	CASSQSLTGVNTEAFF
TRBV20-1	many	TRBJ2-4	NA	TGCAGTGCTAGCGTTCCGGGCTCCAAAAACATTCAGTACTTC	CSASVPGSKNIQYF
TRBV20-1	NA	TRBJ2-5	NA	TGCAGTGCCCGCTGGCCAGGTCAAGAGACCCAGTACTTC	CSARWPGQETQYF
TRBV12-3/TRBV12-4	once	TRBJ2-1	TRBD1	TGTGACAGCTGTGGGGACAGGGGGTACAATGAGCAGTTCTTC	CDSCGDRGYNEQFF
TRBV7-2	NA	TRBJ2-1	NA	TGTGCCAGCAGCTCCGGACTGGCTGAAGGGCAACAGTTCTTC	CASSSGLAEGQQFF
TRBV20-1	NA	TRBJ1-2	NA	TGCAGTGCTAGAGATCGGCAGGACCCTAACTATGGCTACACCTTC	CSARDRQDPNYGYTF
TRBV15	NA	TRBJ2-7	TRBD1	TGTGCCACCAGCGTACAGGGGAAACACTACGAGCAGTACTTC	CATSVQGKHYEQYF
TRBV6-8	once	TRBJ1-1	NA	TGTGCCAGTACCCGAAGCGTGATGGGCACTGAAGCTTTCTTT	CASTRSVMGTEAFF
TRBV12-3/TRBV12-4	NA	TRBJ1-5	TRBD1	TGTGCCAGCAGTCCAGGAGGACAGGGAAGCAATCAGCCCCAGCATTTT	CASSPGGQGSNQPQHF
TRBV14	NA	TRBJ2-2	NA	TGTGCCAGCAGCCACCCCAGGGGAAACACCGGGGAGCTGTTTTTT	CASSHPRGNTGELFF
TRBV5-5	NA	TRBJ2-2	NA	TGTGCCAGCAGCCCTGGGACAATGAACACCGGGGAGCTGTTTTTT	CASSPGTMNTGELFF
TRBV7-2	many	TRBJ1-2	NA	TGTGCCAGCACGTCGGACCGGGATATAGGAGGCTACACCTTC	CASTSDRDIGGYTF